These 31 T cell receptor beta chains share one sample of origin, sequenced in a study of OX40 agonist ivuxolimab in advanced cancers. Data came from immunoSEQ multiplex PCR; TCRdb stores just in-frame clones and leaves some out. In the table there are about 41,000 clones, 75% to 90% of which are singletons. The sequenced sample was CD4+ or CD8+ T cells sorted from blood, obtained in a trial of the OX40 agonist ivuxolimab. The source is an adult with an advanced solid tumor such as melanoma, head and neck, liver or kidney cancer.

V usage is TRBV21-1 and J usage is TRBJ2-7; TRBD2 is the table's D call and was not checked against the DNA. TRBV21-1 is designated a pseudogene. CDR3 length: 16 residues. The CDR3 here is CASSNSSESSYYEQYV. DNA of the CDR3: TGTGCCAGCAGCAATTCTAGCGAGTCATCATACTACGAGCAGTACGTC.

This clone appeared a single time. CDR3 sequence: CASSYSGGKDNEQFF. In nucleotides, the CDR3 is TGTGCCAGCAGTTACTCTGGGGGAAAGGACAATGAGCAGTTCTTC. This rearrangement joins TRBV6-5 to TRBJ2-1; D possibly matches TRBD1 or TRBD2 (5 bases each). There are 15 residues in the CDR3. Germline V gives CDR1 MNHEY, CDR2 SVGAGI. V was clipped by 0 bases and J by 5 bases, with 11 bases between them.

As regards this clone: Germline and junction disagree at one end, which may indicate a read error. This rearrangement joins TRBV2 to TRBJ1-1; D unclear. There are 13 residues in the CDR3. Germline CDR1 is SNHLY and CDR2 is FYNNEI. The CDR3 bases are TGTGCCAGCAGTGAGATAACATACACAGAAGCTTTCTTT. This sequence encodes CASSEITYTEAFF.

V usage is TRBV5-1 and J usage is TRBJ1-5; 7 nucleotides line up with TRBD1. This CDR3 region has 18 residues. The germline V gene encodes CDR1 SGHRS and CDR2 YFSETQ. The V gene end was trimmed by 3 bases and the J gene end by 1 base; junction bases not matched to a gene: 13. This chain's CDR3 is CASSYRPTQGGSNQPQHF. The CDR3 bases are TGCGCCAGCAGCTACCGCCCCACTCAGGGGGGGAGCAATCAGCCCCAGCATTTT.

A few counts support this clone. DNA for the CDR3: TGTGCCAGCAGCCTACAGGGGGCGGATACGCAGTATTTT. This gives the protein CASSLQGADTQYF. This chain joins TRBV7-3 and TRBJ2-3; 9 nucleotides align to TRBD1. V lost 5 bases and J lost 6; bases outside the gene matches: 3. CDR3 length: 13 residues. Germline V lookup: CDR1 SGHTA, CDR2 FQGTGA. Based on the CDR3 plus reference TRBV7-3 and TRBJ2-3, the full variable domain is GAGVSQTPSNKVTEKGKYVELRCDPISGHTALYWYRQSLGQGPEFLIYFQGTGAADDSGLPNDRFFAVRPEGSVSTLKIQRTERGDSAVYLCASSLQGADTQYFGPGTRLTVL.

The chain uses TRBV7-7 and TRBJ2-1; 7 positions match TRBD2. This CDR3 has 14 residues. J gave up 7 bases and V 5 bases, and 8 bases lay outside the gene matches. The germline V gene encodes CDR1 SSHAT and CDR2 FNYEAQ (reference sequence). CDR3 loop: CASSNYGGGNEQFF. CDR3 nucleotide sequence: TGTGCCAGCAGCAATTATGGGGGAGGGAATGAGCAGTTCTTC.

The DNA of the CDR3 is TGTGCCTGGAACTTACTAGGGACGGCGGAAAAACTGTTTTTT. The encoded protein is CAWNLLGTAEKLFF. J is TRBJ1-4 and V is TRBV30; D is perhaps TRBD1 (5 bases). CDR3 length: 14 residues. V lost 4 bases, J lost 8 bases, and 17 bases lay in between. Germline lookup yields CDR1 GTSNPN and CDR2 SVGIG (reference sequence).

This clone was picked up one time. The CDR3 loop reads CSVGQGVTEAFF. CDR3 coding DNA: TGCAGCGTCGGACAGGGGGTCACTGAAGCTTTCTTT. The chain is built from TRBV29-1 and TRBJ1-1; 10 nucleotides line up with TRBD1. Germline V gene sequence: CDR1 SQVTM, CDR2 ANQGSEA. The CDR3 is 12 amino acids. The trim removed 6 bases at V and 4 bases at J, leaving 2 bases unmatched. Filled out from reference TRBV29-1 and TRBJ1-1, the complete variable domain reads SAVISQKPSRDICQRGTSLTIQCQVDSQVTMMFWYRQQPGQSLTLIATANQGSEATYESGFVIDKFPISRPNLTFSTLTVSNMSPEDSSIYLCSVGQGVTEAFFGQGTRLTVV.

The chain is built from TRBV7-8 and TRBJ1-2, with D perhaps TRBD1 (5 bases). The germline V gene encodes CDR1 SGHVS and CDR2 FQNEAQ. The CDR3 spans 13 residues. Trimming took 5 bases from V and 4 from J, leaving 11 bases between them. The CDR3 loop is CASSPGPLYGYTF. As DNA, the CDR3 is TGTGCCAGCAGCCCGGGACCCCTCTATGGCTACACCTTC.

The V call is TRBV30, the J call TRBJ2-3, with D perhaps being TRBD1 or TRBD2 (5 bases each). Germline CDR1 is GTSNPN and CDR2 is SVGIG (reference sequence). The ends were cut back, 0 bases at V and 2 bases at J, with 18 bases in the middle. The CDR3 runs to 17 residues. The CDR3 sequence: CAWSVFGRGATTDTQYF. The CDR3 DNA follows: TGTGCCTGGAGTGTATTTGGCCGAGGGGCAACCACAGATACGCAGTATTTT.

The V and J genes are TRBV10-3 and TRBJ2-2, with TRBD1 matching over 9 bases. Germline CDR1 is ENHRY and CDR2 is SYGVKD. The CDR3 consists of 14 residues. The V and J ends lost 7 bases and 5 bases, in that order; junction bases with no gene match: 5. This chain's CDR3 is CAITGDRETGELFF. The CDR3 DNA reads TGTGCCATCACCGGGGACAGGGAGACCGGGGAGCTGTTTTTT.

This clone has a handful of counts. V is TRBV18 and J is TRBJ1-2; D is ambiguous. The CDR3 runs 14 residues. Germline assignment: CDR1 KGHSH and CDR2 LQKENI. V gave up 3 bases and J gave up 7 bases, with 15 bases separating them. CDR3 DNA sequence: TGTGCCAGCTCACCTTCTGAGGGTTTGGGTGGCTACACCTTC. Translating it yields CASSPSEGLGGYTF.

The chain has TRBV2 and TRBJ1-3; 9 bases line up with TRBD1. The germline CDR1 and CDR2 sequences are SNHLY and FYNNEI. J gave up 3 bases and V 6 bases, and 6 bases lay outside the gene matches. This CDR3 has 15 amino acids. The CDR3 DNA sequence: TGTGCCAGCAGCATAGACAGGGGGTTTGGAAACACCATATATTTT. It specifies CASSIDRGFGNTIYF.

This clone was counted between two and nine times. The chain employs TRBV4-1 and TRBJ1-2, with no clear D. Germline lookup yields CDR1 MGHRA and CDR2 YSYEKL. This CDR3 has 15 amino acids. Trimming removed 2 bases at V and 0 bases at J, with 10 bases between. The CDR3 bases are TGCGCCAGCAGCCAAAGTTTCGGGTCTAACTATGGCTACACCTTC. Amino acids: CASSQSFGSNYGYTF.

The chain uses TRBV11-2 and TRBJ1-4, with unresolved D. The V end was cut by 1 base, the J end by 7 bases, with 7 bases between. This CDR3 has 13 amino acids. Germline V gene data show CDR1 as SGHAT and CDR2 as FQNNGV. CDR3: CASSLVLAEKLFF. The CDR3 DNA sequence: TGTGCCAGCAGCTTAGTTCTCGCTGAAAAACTGTTTTTT.

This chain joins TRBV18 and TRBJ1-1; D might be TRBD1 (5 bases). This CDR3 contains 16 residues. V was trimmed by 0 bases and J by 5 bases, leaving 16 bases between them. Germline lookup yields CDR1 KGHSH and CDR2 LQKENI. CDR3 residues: CASSPPSGGDRTEAFF. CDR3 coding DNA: TGTGCCAGCTCACCACCCTCGGGGGGTGATCGAACTGAAGCTTTCTTT.

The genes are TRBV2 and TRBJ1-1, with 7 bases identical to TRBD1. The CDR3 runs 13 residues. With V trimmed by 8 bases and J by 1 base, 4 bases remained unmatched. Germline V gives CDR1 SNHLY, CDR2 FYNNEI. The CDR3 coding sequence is TGTGCCAGCGGGACAGAGTCGAACACTGAAGCTTTCTTT. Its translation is CASGTESNTEAFF.

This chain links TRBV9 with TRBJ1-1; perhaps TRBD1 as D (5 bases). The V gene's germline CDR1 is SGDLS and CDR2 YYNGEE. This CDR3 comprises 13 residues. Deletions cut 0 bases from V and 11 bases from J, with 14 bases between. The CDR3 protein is CASSVAGRSWAFF. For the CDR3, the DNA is TGTGCCAGCAGCGTAGCAGGGAGGAGCTGGGCTTTCTTT.

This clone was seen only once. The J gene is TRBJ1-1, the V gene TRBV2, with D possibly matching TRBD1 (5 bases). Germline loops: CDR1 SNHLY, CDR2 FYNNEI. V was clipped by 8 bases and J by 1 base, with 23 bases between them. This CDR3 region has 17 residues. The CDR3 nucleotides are TGTGCCAGCGATGAACTTCCAGGGACGATTAAGAACACTGAAGCTTTCTTT. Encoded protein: CASDELPGTIKNTEAFF.

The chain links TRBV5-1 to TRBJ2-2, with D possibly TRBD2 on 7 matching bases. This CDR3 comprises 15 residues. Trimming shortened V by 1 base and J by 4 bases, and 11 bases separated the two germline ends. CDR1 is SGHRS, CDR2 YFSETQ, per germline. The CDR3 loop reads CASSLYGGPTGELFF. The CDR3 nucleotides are TGCGCCAGCAGCTTGTACGGGGGGCCCACCGGGGAGCTGTTTTTT.

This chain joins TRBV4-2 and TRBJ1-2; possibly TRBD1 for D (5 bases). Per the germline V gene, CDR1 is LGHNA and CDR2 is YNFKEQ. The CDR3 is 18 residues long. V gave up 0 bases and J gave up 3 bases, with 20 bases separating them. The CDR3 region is CASSQDPGQGSGDYGYTF. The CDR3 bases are TGTGCCAGCAGCCAAGATCCCGGGCAGGGATCTGGGGACTATGGCTACACCTTC.

In DNA, the CDR3 is TGTGCCAGCAGCTTAGTTAGCACAGATACGCAGTATTTT. Protein product: CASSLVSTDTQYF. V gene TRBV7-2 combines with J gene TRBJ2-3; no clear D. The V and J ends lost 1 base and 0 bases respectively, with 2 bases between them. Looked up from germline, CDR1 is SGHTA and CDR2 is FQGNSA. The CDR3 runs to 13 residues.

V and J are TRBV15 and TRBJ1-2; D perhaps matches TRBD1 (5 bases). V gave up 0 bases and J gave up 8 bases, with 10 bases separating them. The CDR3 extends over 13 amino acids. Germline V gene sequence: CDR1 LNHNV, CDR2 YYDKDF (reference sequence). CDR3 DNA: TGTGCCACCAGCAGAGATTACGGGGGGGGCTACACCTTC. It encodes CATSRDYGGGYTF.

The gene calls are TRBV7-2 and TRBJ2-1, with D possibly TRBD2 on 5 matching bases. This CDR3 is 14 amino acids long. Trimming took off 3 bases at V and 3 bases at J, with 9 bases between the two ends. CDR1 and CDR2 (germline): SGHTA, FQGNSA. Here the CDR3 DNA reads TGTGCCAGCAGCTTTGGCCGGGACTACAATGAGCAGTTCTTC. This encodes CASSFGRDYNEQFF.

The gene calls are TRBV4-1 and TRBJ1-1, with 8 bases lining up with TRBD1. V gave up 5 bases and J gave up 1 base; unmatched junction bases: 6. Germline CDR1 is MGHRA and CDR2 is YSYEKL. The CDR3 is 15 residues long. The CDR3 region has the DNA TGCGCCAGCAGCGATTACAGGGGGGGGAACACTGAAGCTTTCTTT. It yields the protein CASSDYRGGNTEAFF.

For the CDR3, the DNA is TGTGCCAGCAGCCAACGGTTCGGGGGATATTATGGCTACACCTTC. Its protein is CASSQRFGGYYGYTF. This rearrangement joins TRBV4-2 to TRBJ1-2, with D possibly TRBD1 on 5 matching bases. CDR1 and CDR2 from the germline V gene are LGHNA and YNFKEQ. The CDR3 extends over 15 amino acids. Trimming took 2 bases from V and 5 from J, leaving 15 bases between them.

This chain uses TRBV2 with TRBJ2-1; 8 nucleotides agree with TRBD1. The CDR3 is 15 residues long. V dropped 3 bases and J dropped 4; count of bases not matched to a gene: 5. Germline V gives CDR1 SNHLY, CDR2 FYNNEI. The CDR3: CASSDWQGAYNEQFF. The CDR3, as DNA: TGTGCCAGCAGTGATTGGCAGGGGGCTTACAATGAGCAGTTCTTC.

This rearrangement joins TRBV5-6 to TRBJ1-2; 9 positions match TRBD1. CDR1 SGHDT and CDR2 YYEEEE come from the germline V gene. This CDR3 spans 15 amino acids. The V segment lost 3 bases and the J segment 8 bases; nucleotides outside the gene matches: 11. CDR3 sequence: CASSWREGQGRGYTF. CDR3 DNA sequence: TGTGCCAGCAGCTGGAGAGAGGGACAGGGAAGAGGCTACACCTTC. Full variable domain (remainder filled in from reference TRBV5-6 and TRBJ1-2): DAGVTQSPTHLIKTRGQQVTLRCSPKSGHDTVSWYQQALGQGPQFIFQYYEEEERQRGNFPDRFSGHQFPNYSSELNVNALLLGDSALYLCASSWREGQGRGYTFGSGTRLTVV.

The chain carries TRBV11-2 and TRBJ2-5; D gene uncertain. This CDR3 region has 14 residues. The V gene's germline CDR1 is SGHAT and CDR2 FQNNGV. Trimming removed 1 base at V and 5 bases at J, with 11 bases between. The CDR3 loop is CASSLVTPAETQYF. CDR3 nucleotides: TGTGCCAGCAGCTTAGTTACCCCGGCGGAGACCCAGTACTTC.

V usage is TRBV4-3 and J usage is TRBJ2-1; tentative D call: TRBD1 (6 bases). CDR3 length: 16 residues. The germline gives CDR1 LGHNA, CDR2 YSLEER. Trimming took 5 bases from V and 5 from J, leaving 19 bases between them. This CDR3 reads CASSSRVAGVDNEQFF. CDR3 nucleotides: TGCGCCAGCAGCTCAAGGGTGGCAGGGGTTGACAATGAGCAGTTCTTC.

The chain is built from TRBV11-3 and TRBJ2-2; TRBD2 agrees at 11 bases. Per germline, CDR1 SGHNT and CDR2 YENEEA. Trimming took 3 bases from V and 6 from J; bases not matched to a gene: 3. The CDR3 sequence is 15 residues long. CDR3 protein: CASSLGLAAAGELFF. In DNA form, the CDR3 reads TGTGCCAGCAGCTTGGGACTAGCGGCGGCCGGGGAGCTGTTTTTT.